What follows are 25 T cell receptor beta chains derived from one specimen sequenced in a study of T-cell memory formation after mild COVID-19. Via MiXCR, TCRdb re-called the 5' RACE reads, giving one row per CDR3 protein. Here the sample spans more than 100,000 distinct CDR3 sequences, approximately 15% being singletons. Sequenced sample: PBMCs or a T cell subset sorted from them (not recorded which). The source is a man younger than 35 who had mild COVID-19 (a few samples of this study predate the infection). Cell type and time point are not known.

This clonotype was counted ten times or more. The chain is built from TRBV12-3 or TRBV12-4 and TRBJ2-1; D perhaps matches TRBD1 (6 bases). The CDR3 runs to 13 residues. V was shortened by 1 base and J by 6 bases, with 7 bases between the two germline ends. For the CDR3, the DNA is TGTGCCAGCAGTTTAGTACAGGGCAATGAGCAGTTCTTC. This gives the protein CASSLVQGNEQFF.

This clonotype appeared a few times. The V gene is TRBV4-2, the J gene TRBJ1-2; 9 bases are a match to TRBD1. Germline-derived CDR1 and CDR2 are LGHNA and YNFKEQ. CDR3 length equals 13 residues. V gave up 1 base and J gave up 6 bases; unmatched junction bases: 0. This chain's CDR3 is CASSQGDRDGYTF. The CDR3 DNA is TGTGCCAGCAGCCAAGGGGACAGGGATGGCTACACCTTC.

This clonotype was observed many times. This rearrangement joins TRBV4-3 to TRBJ2-3, with 10 bases matching TRBD2. J was trimmed by 4 bases and V by 3 bases; bases with no gene match: 13. The germline CDR1 and CDR2 sequences are LGHNA and YSLEER. This CDR3 comprises 18 residues. The CDR3 DNA reads TGCGCCAGCAGCCAGACCCCCCCTAGCGGGGGAGTCCCAGATACGCAGTATTTT. This gives the protein CASSQTPPSGGVPDTQYF.

The rearrangement joins TRBV7-6 to TRBJ2-1; 10 bases are a match to TRBD1. Germline trimming cut 3 bases from V and 7 bases from J; bases unmatched to any gene: 12. This CDR3 region has 17 residues. Germline assignment: CDR1 SGHVS and CDR2 FNYEAQ. The CDR3: CASSFYAGTGAGNEQFF. In DNA form, the CDR3 reads TGTGCCAGCAGCTTCTATGCCGGGACAGGGGCAGGGAATGAGCAGTTCTTC.

The V and J genes are TRBV5-4 and TRBJ1-2, with D uncertain. Germline loops: CDR1 SGHNT, CDR2 YYREEE (reference sequence). Trimming stripped 3 bases from V and 7 bases from J, with 19 bases between. There are 15 residues in the CDR3. The CDR3 nucleotides are TGTGCCAGCAGCTCTCGCCCGGACGATAAGGGTGGCTACACCTTC. Protein product: CASSSRPDDKGGYTF.

The gene calls are TRBV4-1 and TRBJ1-6, with D perhaps TRBD1 (5 bases). Germline CDR1 reads MGHRA; CDR2 reads YSYEKL. There are 15 residues in the CDR3. Between the trimmed V and J ends, which lost 0 bases and 10 bases, there was a span of 13 bases. Written as DNA, the CDR3 is TGCGCCAGCAGCCAAGATACACAGGCAACCTCACCCCTCCACTTT. Translating gives CASSQDTQATSPLHF.

Notes on this clonotype: The junction and the germline gene differ at one end; a read error may be behind it. V and J are TRBV5-1 and TRBJ1-1; TRBD1 matches 8 bases. The CDR3 spans 15 residues. CDR1 and CDR2 (germline): SGHRS, YFSETQ. The CDR3 coding sequence is TGCGCCAGCAGCCCAGCGAGACAGGGGCCCGGTGAATCTTTCTTT. Translation gives CASSPARQGPGESFF. Supplemented by reference TRBV5-1 and TRBJ1-1, the full variable domain reads KAGVTQTPRYLIKTRGQQVTLSCSPISGHRSVSWYQQTPGQGLQFLFEYFSETQRNKGNFPGRFSGRQFSNSRSEMNVSTLELGDSALYLCASSPARQGPGESFFGQGTRLTVV.

Ten or more counts support this clonotype. This rearrangement joins TRBV14 to TRBJ2-2; D unclear. Germline CDR1 SGHDN, CDR2 FVKESK. With 0 bases removed from V and 7 bases from J, the gap between germline ends came to 12 bases. This CDR3 spans 15 amino acids. CDR3: CASSQEYGRSGELFF. DNA for the CDR3: TGTGCCAGCAGCCAAGAATATGGACGGAGCGGGGAGCTGTTTTTT.

There are a few counts of this clonotype. This chain uses TRBV5-1 with TRBJ2-5, with a possible D match to TRBD2 (5 bases). CDR1 SGHRS and CDR2 YFSETQ come from the germline V gene. The V gene lost 7 bases and the J gene lost 0 bases, with 10 bases spanning the gap. The CDR3 is 13 amino acids. The CDR3 protein is CASQEEHQETQYF. CDR3 DNA sequence: TGCGCCAGCCAGGAGGAACACCAAGAGACCCAGTACTTC.

The chain recombines TRBV7-2 with TRBJ2-3; 7 bases match TRBD2. CDR3 length equals 16 residues. Trimming cost V 0 bases and J 2 bases; bases outside gene matches: 5. From germline, CDR1 is SGHTA and CDR2 FQGNSA. Here the CDR3 reads CASSLARGDVTDTQYF. The CDR3, as DNA: TGTGCCAGCAGCTTAGCACGGGGGGATGTCACAGATACGCAGTATTTT.

This clonotype appeared a few times. The rearrangement joins TRBV5-6 to TRBJ1-5; TRBD1 might be the D (5 bases). The CDR3 contains 13 residues. CDR1 is SGHDT and CDR2 is YYEEEE in the germline V gene. The V end lost 2 bases, the J end lost 4 bases, and 7 bases lay between the germline ends. The CDR3, as DNA: TGTGCCAGCAGCTTCGACAGAAATCAGCCCCAGCATTTT. The encoded protein is CASSFDRNQPQHF.

The chain links TRBV7-9 to TRBJ2-2; the D is unclear. The CDR3 spans 15 residues. Germline V gene lookup returns CDR1 SEHNR and CDR2 FQNEAQ (reference sequence). V was trimmed by 0 bases and J by 2 bases, leaving 7 bases between them. CDR3 in amino acids: CASSLAWANTGELFF. In DNA form, the CDR3 reads TGTGCCAGCAGCTTAGCGTGGGCTAACACCGGGGAGCTGTTTTTT.

This chain connects TRBV7-2 to TRBJ2-7; 7 bases agree with TRBD1. The CDR3 length is 14 residues. J gave up 2 bases and V 5 bases, and 6 bases lay outside the gene matches. The germline V gene encodes CDR1 SGHTA and CDR2 FQGNSA. The CDR3 bases are TGTGCCAGCAGCCTGTACAGGGGTGCCTACGAGCAGTACGTC. It codes for CASSLYRGAYEQYV.

This clonotype was observed a handful of times. This rearrangement joins TRBV20-1 to TRBJ2-3; D might be TRBD1 or TRBD2, each matching 6 bases. Trimming removed 8 bases at V and 2 bases at J, with 14 bases between. This CDR3 region has 13 residues. The germline V gene encodes CDR1 DFQATT and CDR2 SNEGSKA (reference sequence). In DNA, the CDR3 is TGCAGTAGAGGGGGGACCGACACAGATACGCAGTATTTT. This encodes CSRGGTDTDTQYF.

The genes are TRBV7-2 and TRBJ1-1; 9 bases are a match to TRBD1. This CDR3 has 15 residues. Germline trimming cut 1 base from V and 6 bases from J; bases unmatched to any gene: 6. CDR1 is SGHTA and CDR2 is FQGNSA in the germline V gene. The DNA for the CDR3 is TGTGCCAGCAGCTTAGGGGGACAGGGTATTCCTGAAGCTTTCTTT. This sequence encodes CASSLGGQGIPEAFF.

This clonotype was found a few times. The gene calls are TRBV28 and TRBJ1-5; TRBD1 is a possible D gene (6 bases). V lost 2 bases, J lost 1 base, and 12 bases lay in between. In germline, CDR1 is MDHEN, CDR2 SYDVKM. The CDR3 has 16 residues. The CDR3 loop is CASSLGGGESNQPQHF. CDR3 DNA sequence: TGTGCCAGCAGTTTAGGAGGGGGGGAAAGCAATCAGCCCCAGCATTTT.

The chain employs TRBV7-8 and TRBJ2-1; 16 bases are shared with TRBD2. The CDR3 spans 16 residues. V trimming: 4 bases; J trimming: 12 bases; junction bases outside the gene matches: 9. The germline V gene encodes CDR1 SGHVS and CDR2 FQNEAQ. The CDR3 spells CASSWKGTSGGAVQFF. The CDR3 DNA reads TGTGCCAGCAGCTGGAAAGGGACTAGCGGGGGGGCTGTGCAGTTCTTC.

This clonotype was seen once. This rearrangement joins TRBV7-3 to TRBJ2-1, with unresolved D. This CDR3 has 13 residues. V gave up 5 bases and J gave up 7 bases, with 12 bases separating them. CDR1 is SGHTA, CDR2 FQGTGA, per germline. The CDR3 nucleotides read TGTGCCAGCAGCATGCGGTCTGAGAATGAGCAGTTCTTC. Protein product: CASSMRSENEQFF.

The J gene is TRBJ2-1, the V gene TRBV3-1; D might be TRBD1 or TRBD2, each matching 5 bases. V was shortened by 1 base and J by 5 bases, with 9 bases between the two germline ends. Germline-derived CDR1 and CDR2 are LGHDT and YNNKEL (reference sequence). The CDR3 totals 14 residues. The CDR3 sequence is CASSQVRGHNEQFF. In nucleotides, the CDR3 is TGTGCCAGCAGCCAAGTTCGGGGCCACAATGAGCAGTTCTTC.

This clonotype was detected once. The chain uses TRBV6-5 and TRBJ1-1; D unresolved. The length of the CDR3 is 14 residues. The germline V gene has CDR1 MNHEY and CDR2 SVGAGI. V lost 0 bases to trimming and J lost 8 bases, with 13 bases between them. The CDR3 region has the DNA TGTGCCAGCAGTTACTCCCTATTTCCCTCAGAAGCTTTCTTT. Translation: CASSYSLFPSEAFF.

This clonotype was observed a few times. The chain employs TRBV10-3 and TRBJ1-5, with TRBD1 matching over 7 bases. J was trimmed by 5 bases and V by 3 bases; bases with no gene match: 4. Germline CDR1 and CDR2: ENHRY and SYGVKD. CDR3 size: 14 residues. The CDR3 sequence is CAISESGTDQPQHF. DNA for the CDR3: TGTGCCATCAGTGAATCCGGGACAGATCAGCCCCAGCATTTT.

The V call is TRBV5-4, the J call TRBJ2-1; 8 bases map to TRBD1. Germline V gene data show CDR1 as SGHNT and CDR2 as YYREEE (reference sequence). This CDR3 region has 14 residues. J gave up 4 bases and V 4 bases, and 4 bases lay outside the gene matches. Here the CDR3 DNA reads TGTGCCAGCAGCGGTGGACAGGGATACAATGAGCAGTTCTTC. Translation gives CASSGGQGYNEQFF.

This sequence joins TRBV7-2 and TRBJ1-5; D is undetermined. CDR3 length: 13 residues. V dropped 2 bases and J dropped 6 bases, with 8 bases sitting between them. Germline CDR1 is SGHTA and CDR2 is FQGNSA. As DNA, the CDR3 is TGTGCCAGCAGCTTACAGACGGGTCAGCCCCAGCATTTT. Its translation is CASSLQTGQPQHF.

The chain's CDR3 is CASSQGHLPNQPQHF. CDR3 nucleotide sequence: TGTGCCAGCAGCCAAGGGCACCTGCCTAATCAGCCCCAGCATTTT. The J gene is TRBJ1-5, the V gene TRBV3-1; D gene unclear. The ends were cut back, 1 base at V and 4 bases at J, with 11 bases in the middle. The CDR3 is 15 amino acids. Germline-derived CDR1 and CDR2 are LGHDT and YNNKEL (reference sequence).

This clonotype was counted between two and nine times. V and J are TRBV2 and TRBJ2-3; TRBD2 matches 10 bases. The V gene end was trimmed by 5 bases and the J gene end by 4 bases; junction bases not matched to a gene: 6. Germline lookup yields CDR1 SNHLY and CDR2 FYNNEI. The CDR3 spans 15 residues. In DNA form, the CDR3 reads TGTGCCAGCAGTCAAAAGCGGGGGGGCCCAGATACGCAGTATTTT. Residues: CASSQKRGGPDTQYF.